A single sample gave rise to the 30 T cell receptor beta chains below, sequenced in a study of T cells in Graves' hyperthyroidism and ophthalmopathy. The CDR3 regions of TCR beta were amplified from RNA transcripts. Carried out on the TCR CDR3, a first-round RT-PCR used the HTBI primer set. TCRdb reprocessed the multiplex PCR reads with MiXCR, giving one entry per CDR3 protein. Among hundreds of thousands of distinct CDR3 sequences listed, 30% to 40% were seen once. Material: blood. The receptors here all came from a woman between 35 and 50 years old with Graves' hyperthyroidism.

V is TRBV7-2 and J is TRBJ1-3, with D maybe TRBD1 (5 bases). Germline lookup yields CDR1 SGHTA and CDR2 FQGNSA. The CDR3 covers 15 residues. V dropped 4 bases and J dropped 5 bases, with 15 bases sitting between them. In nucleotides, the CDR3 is TGTGCCAGCAGCTCTCTACCGGGACTAAGAAACACCATATATTTT. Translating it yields CASSSLPGLRNTIYF.

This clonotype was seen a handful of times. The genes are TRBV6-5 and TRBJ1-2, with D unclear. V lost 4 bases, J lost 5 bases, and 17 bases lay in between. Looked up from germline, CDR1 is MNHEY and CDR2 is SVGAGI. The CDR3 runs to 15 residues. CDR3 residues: CASSSSGVKKYGYTF. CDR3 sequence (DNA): TGTGCCAGCAGTTCAAGTGGGGTAAAGAAATATGGCTACACCTTC.

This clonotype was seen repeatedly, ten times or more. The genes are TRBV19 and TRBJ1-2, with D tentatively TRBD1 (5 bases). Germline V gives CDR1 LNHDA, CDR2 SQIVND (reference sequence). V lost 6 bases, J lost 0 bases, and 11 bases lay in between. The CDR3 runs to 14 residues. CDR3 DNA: TGTGCCAGTAGGAAGGGACCCGCTAACTATGGCTACACCTTC. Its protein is CASRKGPANYGYTF.

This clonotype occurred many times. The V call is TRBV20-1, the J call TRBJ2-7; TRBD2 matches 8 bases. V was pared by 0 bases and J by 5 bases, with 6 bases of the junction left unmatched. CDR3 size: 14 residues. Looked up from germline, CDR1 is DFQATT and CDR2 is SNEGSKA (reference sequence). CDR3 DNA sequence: TGCAGTGCTAGAGATCGAGCGGGAGTCGACGAGCAGTACTTC. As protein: CSARDRAGVDEQYF.

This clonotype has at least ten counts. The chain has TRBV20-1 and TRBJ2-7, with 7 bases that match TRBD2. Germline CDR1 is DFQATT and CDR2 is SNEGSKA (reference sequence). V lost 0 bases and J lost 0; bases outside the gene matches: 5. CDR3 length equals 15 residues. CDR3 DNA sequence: TGCAGTGCTAGAGATCCCGGGGGGAGCTCCTACGAGCAGTACTTC. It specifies CSARDPGGSSYEQYF.

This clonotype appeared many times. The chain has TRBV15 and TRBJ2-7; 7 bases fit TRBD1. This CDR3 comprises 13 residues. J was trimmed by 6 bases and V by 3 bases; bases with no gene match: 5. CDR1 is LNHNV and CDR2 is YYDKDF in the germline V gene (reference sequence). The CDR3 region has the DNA TGTGCCACCAGCAGCATGCAGGGGGTCGAGCAGTACTTC. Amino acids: CATSSMQGVEQYF.

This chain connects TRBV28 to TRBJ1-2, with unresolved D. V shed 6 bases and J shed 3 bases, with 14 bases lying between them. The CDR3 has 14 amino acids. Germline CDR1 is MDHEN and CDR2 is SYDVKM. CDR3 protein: CASRAGIRYYGYTF. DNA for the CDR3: TGTGCCAGCAGGGCGGGAATCCGTTACTATGGCTACACCTTC.

The CDR3: CASSLEGRQKTQYF. CDR3 sequence (DNA): TGCGCCAGCAGCTTGGAGGGTAGGCAAAAGACCCAGTACTTC. The rearrangement uses TRBV5-1 and TRBJ2-5; D is unresolved. Germline assignment: CDR1 SGHRS and CDR2 YFSETQ. This CDR3 contains 14 residues. V gave up 0 bases and J gave up 6 bases, with 12 bases separating them.

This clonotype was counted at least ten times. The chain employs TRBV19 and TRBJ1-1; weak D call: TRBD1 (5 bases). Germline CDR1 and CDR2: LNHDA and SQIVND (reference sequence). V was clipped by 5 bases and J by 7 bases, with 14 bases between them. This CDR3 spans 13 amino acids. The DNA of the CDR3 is TGTGCCAGTAGTTTTCAGGGTGGTGGTGAAGCTTTCTTT. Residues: CASSFQGGGEAFF.

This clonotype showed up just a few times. CDR3 nucleotides: TGTGCCAGCAGTGAAATAGTCGCGGGGAACATAGGTGAAAAACTGTTTTTT. It codes for CASSEIVAGNIGEKLFF. This chain links TRBV6-5 with TRBJ1-4; D is unresolved. This CDR3 has 17 amino acids. V was shortened by 5 bases and J by 7 bases, with 23 bases between the two germline ends. Germline CDR1 MNHEY, CDR2 SVGAGI.

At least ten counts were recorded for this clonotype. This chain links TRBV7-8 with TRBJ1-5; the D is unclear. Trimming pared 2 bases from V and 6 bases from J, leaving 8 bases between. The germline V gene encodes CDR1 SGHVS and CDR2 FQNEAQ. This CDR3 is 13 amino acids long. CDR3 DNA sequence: TGTGCCAGCAGCTTACGTTGGCGTCAGCCCCAGCATTTT. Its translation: CASSLRWRQPQHF.

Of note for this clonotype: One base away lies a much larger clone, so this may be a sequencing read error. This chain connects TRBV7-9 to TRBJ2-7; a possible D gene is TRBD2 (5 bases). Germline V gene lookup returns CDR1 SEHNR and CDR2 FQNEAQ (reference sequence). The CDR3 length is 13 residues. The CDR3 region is CASSPRGVYEHYF. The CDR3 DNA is TGTGCCAGCAGCCCCCGGGGAGTCTACGAGCATTACTTC.

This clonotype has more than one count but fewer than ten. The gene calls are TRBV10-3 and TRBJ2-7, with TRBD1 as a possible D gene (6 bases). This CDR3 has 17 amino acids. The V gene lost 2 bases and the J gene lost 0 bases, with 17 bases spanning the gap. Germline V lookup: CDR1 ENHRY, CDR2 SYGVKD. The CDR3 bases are TGTGCCATCAGTGAGCCCCCGGGGACACCCTTCTCCTACGAGCAGTACTTC. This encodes CAISEPPGTPFSYEQYF.

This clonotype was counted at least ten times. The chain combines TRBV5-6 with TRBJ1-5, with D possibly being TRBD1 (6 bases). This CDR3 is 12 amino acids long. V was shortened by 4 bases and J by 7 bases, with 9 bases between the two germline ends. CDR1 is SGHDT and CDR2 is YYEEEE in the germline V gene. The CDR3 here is CASSGGGQPQHF. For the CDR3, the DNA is TGTGCCAGCAGCGGAGGGGGACAGCCCCAGCATTTT.

Here the CDR3 DNA reads TGTGCCAGCAGTGAAAGGCGGGGCGCAGGGGGGGACCAAGAGACCCAGTACTTC. Translated, it gives CASSERRGAGGDQETQYF. The chain carries TRBV25-1 and TRBJ2-5; D tentatively fits TRBD1 or TRBD2 (7 bases each). The CDR3 totals 18 residues. Germline values: CDR1 MGHDK, CDR2 SYGVNS. V gave up 2 bases and J gave up 0 bases, with 19 bases separating them.

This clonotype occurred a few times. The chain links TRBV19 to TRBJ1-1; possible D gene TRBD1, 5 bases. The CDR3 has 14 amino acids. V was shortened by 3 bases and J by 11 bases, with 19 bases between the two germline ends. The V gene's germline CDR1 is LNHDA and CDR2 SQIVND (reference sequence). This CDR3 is CASSIGAYLPKAFF. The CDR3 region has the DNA TGTGCCAGTAGTATCGGGGCGTACTTGCCGAAGGCTTTCTTT.

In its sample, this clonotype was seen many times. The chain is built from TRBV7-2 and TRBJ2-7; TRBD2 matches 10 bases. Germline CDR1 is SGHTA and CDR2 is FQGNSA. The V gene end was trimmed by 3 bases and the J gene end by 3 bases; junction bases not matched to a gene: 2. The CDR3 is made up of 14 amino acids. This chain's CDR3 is CASSFRTSGYEQYF. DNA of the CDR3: TGTGCCAGCAGCTTCCGGACTAGCGGCTACGAGCAGTACTTC.

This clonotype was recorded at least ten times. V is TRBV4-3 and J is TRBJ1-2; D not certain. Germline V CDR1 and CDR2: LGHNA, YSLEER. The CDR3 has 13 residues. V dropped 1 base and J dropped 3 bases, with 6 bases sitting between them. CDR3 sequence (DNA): TGCGCCAGCAGCCAAGGAGGGTACTATGGCTACACCTTC. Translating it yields CASSQGGYYGYTF.

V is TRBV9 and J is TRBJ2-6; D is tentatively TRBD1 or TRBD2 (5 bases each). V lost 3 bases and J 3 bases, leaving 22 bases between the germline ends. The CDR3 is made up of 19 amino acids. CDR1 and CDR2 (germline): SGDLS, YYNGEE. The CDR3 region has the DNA TGTGCCAGCAGCGCTAGTACGGGGCTGGTCAAGGATGGGGCCAACGTCCTGACTTTC. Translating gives CASSASTGLVKDGANVLTF.

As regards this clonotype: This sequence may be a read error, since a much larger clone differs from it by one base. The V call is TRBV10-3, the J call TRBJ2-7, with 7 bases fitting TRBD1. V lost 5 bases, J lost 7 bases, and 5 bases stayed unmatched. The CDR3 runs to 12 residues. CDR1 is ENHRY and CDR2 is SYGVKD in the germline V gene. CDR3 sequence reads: CAISTYRGEQYF. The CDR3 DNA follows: TGTGCCATCAGTACATACAGGGGAGAGCAGTACTTC.

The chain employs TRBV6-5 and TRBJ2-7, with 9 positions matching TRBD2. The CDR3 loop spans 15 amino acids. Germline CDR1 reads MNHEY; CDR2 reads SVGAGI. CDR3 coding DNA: TGTGCTGGCAGTTCCCTAGCGGGGCCCTTAGGAGAGCAGTACTTC. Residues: CAGSSLAGPLGEQYF.

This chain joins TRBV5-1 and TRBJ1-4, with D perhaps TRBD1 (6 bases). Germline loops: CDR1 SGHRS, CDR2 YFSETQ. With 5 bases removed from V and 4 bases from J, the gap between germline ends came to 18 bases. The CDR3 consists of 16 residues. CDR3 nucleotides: TGCGCCAGCAGAGAGTTTACGGGACACGTTAATGAAAAACTGTTTTTT. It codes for CASREFTGHVNEKLFF.

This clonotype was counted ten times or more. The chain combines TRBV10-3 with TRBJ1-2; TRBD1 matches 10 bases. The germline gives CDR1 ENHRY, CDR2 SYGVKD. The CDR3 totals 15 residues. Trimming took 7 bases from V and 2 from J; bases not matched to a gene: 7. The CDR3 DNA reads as TGTGCCATCACCGCTGACAGGGGGCAAAACTATGGCTACACCTTC. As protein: CAITADRGQNYGYTF.

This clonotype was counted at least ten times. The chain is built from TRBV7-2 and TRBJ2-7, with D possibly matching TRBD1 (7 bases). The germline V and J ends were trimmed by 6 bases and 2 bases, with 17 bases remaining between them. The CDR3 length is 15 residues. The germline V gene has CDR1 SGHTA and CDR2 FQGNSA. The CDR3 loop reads CASRARTGGAYEQYF. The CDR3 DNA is TGTGCCAGCAGGGCTAGGACAGGCGGGGCCTACGAGCAGTACTTC.

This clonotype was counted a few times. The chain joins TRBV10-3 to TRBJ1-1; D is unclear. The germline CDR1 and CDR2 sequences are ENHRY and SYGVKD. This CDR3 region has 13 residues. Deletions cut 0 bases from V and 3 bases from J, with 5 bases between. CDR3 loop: CAISESKDTEAFF. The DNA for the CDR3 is TGTGCCATCAGTGAGTCGAAGGACACTGAAGCTTTCTTT.

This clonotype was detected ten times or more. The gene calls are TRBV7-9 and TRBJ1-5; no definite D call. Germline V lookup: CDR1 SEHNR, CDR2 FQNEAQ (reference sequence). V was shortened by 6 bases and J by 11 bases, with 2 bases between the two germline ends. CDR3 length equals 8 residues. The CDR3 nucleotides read TGTGCCAGCAGAGCCCAGCATTTT. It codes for CASRAQHF.

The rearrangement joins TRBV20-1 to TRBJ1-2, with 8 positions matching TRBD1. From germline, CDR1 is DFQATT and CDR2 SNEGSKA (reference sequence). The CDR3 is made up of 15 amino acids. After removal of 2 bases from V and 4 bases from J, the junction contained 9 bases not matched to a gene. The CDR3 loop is CSARPPDREFYGYTF. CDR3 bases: TGCAGTGCTAGACCACCGGACAGGGAATTCTATGGCTACACCTTC.

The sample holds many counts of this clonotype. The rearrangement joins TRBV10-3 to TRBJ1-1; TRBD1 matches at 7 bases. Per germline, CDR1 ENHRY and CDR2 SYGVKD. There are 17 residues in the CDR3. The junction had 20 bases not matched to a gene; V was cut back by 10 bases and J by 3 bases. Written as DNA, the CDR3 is TGTGCCAGCAGAGACAGGGTAGTCGTGGCGGTCGACACTGAAGCTTTCTTT. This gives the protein CASRDRVVVAVDTEAFF.

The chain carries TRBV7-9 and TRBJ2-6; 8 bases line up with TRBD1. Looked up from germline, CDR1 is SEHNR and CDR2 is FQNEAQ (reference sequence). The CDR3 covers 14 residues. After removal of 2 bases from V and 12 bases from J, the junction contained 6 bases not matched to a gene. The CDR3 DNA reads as TGTGCCAGCAGCTTAACAGGGGGACATGGCGTCCTGACTTTC. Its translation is CASSLTGGHGVLTF.

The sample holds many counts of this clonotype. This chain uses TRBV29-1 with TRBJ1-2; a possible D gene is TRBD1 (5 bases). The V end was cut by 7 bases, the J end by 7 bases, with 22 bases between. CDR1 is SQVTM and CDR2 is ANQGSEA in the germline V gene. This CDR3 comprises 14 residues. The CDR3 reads CSARPARTGAGYTF. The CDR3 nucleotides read TGCAGCGCTCGCCCCGCCCGAACAGGTGCTGGCTACACCTTC.